These 23 T cell receptor beta chains share one sample of origin, sequenced in a study of graft-versus-host responses after intestinal transplantation. Sequenced by immunoSEQ multiplex PCR; TCRdb stores in-frame clones only, minus some. The top ten clones hold around 0.11% of a sample with 85,000 to 100,000 clones, roughly nine tenths of them seen once. Their antigen targets remain unknown. The sequences come from unstimulated CD4+ T cells sorted from spleen or lymph node cells, collected before intestinal transplant. All receptors come from a human donor who received an intestinal transplant.

J is TRBJ2-7 and V is TRBV2; 8 bases line up with TRBD2. With 1 base clipped from V and 4 bases from J, the junction kept 12 bases outside the gene matches. This CDR3 contains 17 residues. Germline lookup yields CDR1 SNHLY and CDR2 FYNNEI. CDR3 sequence: CASSEGPPSPGGYEQYF. CDR3 coding DNA: TGTGCCAGCAGTGAAGGCCCTCCGTCTCCGGGAGGGTACGAGCAGTACTTC. The whole variable domain, filled in from reference TRBV2 and TRBJ2-7, reads EPEVTQTPSHQVTQMGQEVILRCVPISNHLYFYWYRQILGQKVEFLVSFYNNEISEKSEIFDDQFSVERPDGSNFTLKIRSTKLEDSAMYFCASSEGPPSPGGYEQYFGPGTRLTVT.

The V call is TRBV5-1, the J call TRBJ2-3, with D possibly being TRBD2 (5 bases). CDR1 and CDR2 from the germline V gene are SGHRS and YFSETQ. This CDR3 region has 15 residues. V was trimmed by 2 bases and J by 0 bases, leaving 10 bases between them. CDR3 protein: CASSFGTRSTDTQYF. CDR3 DNA sequence: TGCGCCAGCAGCTTTGGTACTAGGAGCACAGATACGCAGTATTTT.

The rearrangement links TRBV5-4 to TRBJ2-3, with D unclear. The length of the CDR3 is 14 residues. Per the germline V gene, CDR1 is SGHNT and CDR2 is YYREEE (reference sequence). Trimming stripped 3 bases from V and 3 bases from J, with 11 bases between. CDR3 sequence (DNA): TGTGCCAGCAGCTCCCCGTACGGGACAGATACGCAGTATTTT. Translated: CASSSPYGTDTQYF.

The chain joins TRBV18 to TRBJ1-4, with TRBD1 identical over 7 bases. V shed 3 bases and J 6 bases; nucleotides not matched to a gene: 1. The CDR3 consists of 13 residues. CDR1 KGHSH and CDR2 LQKENI come from the germline V gene. The CDR3 region is CASSPDRDEKLFF. CDR3 DNA: TGTGCCAGCTCACCCGACAGGGATGAAAAACTGTTTTTT.

This clone was recorded only once. The chain is built from TRBV10-3 and TRBJ1-3; perhaps TRBD1 as D (5 bases). The CDR3 is 16 amino acids. Germline V gene lookup returns CDR1 ENHRY and CDR2 SYGVKD. V lost 0 bases and J lost 0, with 9 bases in between. In DNA form, the CDR3 reads TGTGCCATCAGTGAGTCGGACATCCCCTCTGGAAACACCATATATTTT. Its protein is CAISESDIPSGNTIYF.

This rearrangement joins TRBV2 to TRBJ1-6; TRBD1 matches at 8 bases. Looked up from germline, CDR1 is SNHLY and CDR2 is FYNNEI. Trimming cost V 6 bases and J 10 bases; bases outside gene matches: 11. This CDR3 region has 15 residues. The CDR3 DNA sequence: TGTGCCAGCAGGGGGCCGGGACAGGCAACCTCACCCCTCCACTTT. This translates into CASRGPGQATSPLHF.

The chain is built from TRBV5-8 and TRBJ1-1; D is unresolved. CDR1 is SGHTS, CDR2 YDEGEE, per germline. The CDR3 has 11 amino acids. Trimming left V 4 bases short and J 7 bases short, with 8 bases between. CDR3 nucleotides: TGTGCCAGCAGCCCCGCGAGTGAAGCTTTCTTT. Translation gives CASSPASEAFF.

The V call is TRBV6-5, the J call TRBJ2-7; TRBD1 aligns across 7 bases. V was pared by 2 bases and J by 7 bases, with 8 bases of the junction left unmatched. The CDR3 consists of 14 residues. Germline CDR1 and CDR2: MNHEY and SVGAGI. The CDR3 DNA reads as TGTGCCAGCAGTTACGTAGGGGGCCAATCGGAGCAGTACTTC. This encodes CASSYVGGQSEQYF.

The rearrangement uses TRBV7-8 and TRBJ1-1; TRBD1 aligns across 8 bases. In germline, CDR1 is SGHVS, CDR2 FQNEAQ. This CDR3 is 13 amino acids long. J gave up 10 bases and V 0 bases, and 4 bases lay outside the gene matches. Written as DNA, the CDR3 is TGTGCCAGCAGCTTAGCGCAAGGGACAGGAGCTTTCTTT. It yields the protein CASSLAQGTGAFF.

The chain links TRBV29-1 to TRBJ1-1, with 7 bases lining up with TRBD1. V lost 6 bases to trimming and J lost 0 bases; unmatched junction nucleotides: 4. There are 13 residues in the CDR3. Germline V gene lookup returns CDR1 SQVTM and CDR2 ANQGSEA. CDR3 residues: CSVAGQMNTEAFF. The CDR3 coding sequence is TGCAGCGTGGCGGGACAGATGAACACTGAAGCTTTCTTT.

Concerning this clone: In the same sample, other DNA sequences code for this CDR3. CDR3 in DNA: TGCGCCAGCAGCCTAGCGGGGAGCACAGATACGCAGTATTTT. It codes for CASSLAGSTDTQYF. This sequence joins TRBV5-1 and TRBJ2-3; the match to TRBD2 covers 9 bases. The germline gives CDR1 SGHRS, CDR2 YFSETQ. This CDR3 has 14 amino acids. The ends lost 4 bases at V and 0 bases at J; junction bases unmatched: 0.

The chain recombines TRBV6-1 with TRBJ1-2, with 8 bases identical to TRBD1. The length of the CDR3 is 16 residues. Germline CDR1 MNHNS, CDR2 SASEGT. Trimming removed 0 bases from V and 4 bases from J; junction bases left unmatched: 7. The CDR3 spells CASSEARQGAGYGYTF. CDR3 sequence (DNA): TGTGCCAGCAGTGAAGCCCGGCAGGGGGCGGGCTATGGCTACACCTTC.

The V and J genes are TRBV7-3 and TRBJ2-1; tentative D call: TRBD2 (5 bases). Germline V gives CDR1 SGHTA, CDR2 FQGTGA. Between the trimmed V and J ends, which lost 8 bases and 7 bases, there was a span of 21 bases. This CDR3 comprises 15 residues. CDR3 nucleotide sequence: TGTGCCAGCGCCAAATGGGCGGGCGCTGATAATGAGCAGTTCTTC. Amino acid sequence: CASAKWAGADNEQFF. Full variable domain (outside the CDR3, taken from reference TRBV7-3 and TRBJ2-1): GAGVSQTPSNKVTEKGKYVELRCDPISGHTALYWYRQSLGQGPEFLIYFQGTGAADDSGLPNDRFFAVRPEGSVSTLKIQRTERGDSAVYLCASAKWAGADNEQFFGPGTRLTVL.

The count of this clone is one. The chain carries TRBV6-5 and TRBJ1-6, with TRBD1 matching 7 bases. Germline V gene data show CDR1 as MNHEY and CDR2 as SVGAGI. The V and J ends lost 6 bases and 5 bases, in that order; junction bases with no gene match: 7. This CDR3 region has 15 residues. The CDR3 DNA reads as TGTGCCAGCAGAAGAGAACAGGGGAATAATTCACCCCTCCACTTT. Translation gives CASRREQGNNSPLHF.

The rearrangement joins TRBV2 to TRBJ2-3; tentatively, D is TRBD1 (5 bases). The CDR3 runs to 14 residues. The germline V gene encodes CDR1 SNHLY and CDR2 FYNNEI. V was cut by 6 bases and J by 0 bases, with 10 bases left in between. The CDR3 reads CASRGQGSTDTQYF. The CDR3 DNA sequence: TGTGCCAGCAGGGGTCAGGGCAGCACAGATACGCAGTATTTT.

The J gene is TRBJ1-2, the V gene TRBV25-1; no clear D gene. Trimming took off 8 bases at V and 8 bases at J, with 9 bases between the two ends. Germline loops: CDR1 MGHDK, CDR2 SYGVNS. This CDR3 has 10 amino acids. The DNA for the CDR3 is TGTGCCAGCCTTTTCCCGGGCTACACCTTC. Translation gives CASLFPGYTF.

V and J are TRBV6-4 and TRBJ2-4; possibly TRBD2 for D (5 bases). The CDR3 is 14 residues long. V was trimmed by 2 bases and J by 7 bases, leaving 12 bases between them. CDR1 and CDR2 (germline): MRHNA, SNTAGT. The CDR3, as DNA: TGTGCCAGCAGTGACAACGGGGTTTCGAACATTCAGTACTTC. Translation: CASSDNGVSNIQYF.

Only a few counts were recorded for this clone. The chain employs TRBV27 and TRBJ2-7; TRBD1 is a possible D gene (6 bases). Germline CDR1 is MNHEY and CDR2 is SMNVEV (reference sequence). The CDR3 extends over 12 amino acids. Trimming cost V 1 base and J 7 bases, with 8 bases left between them. The CDR3 nucleotides are TGTGCCAGCAGTTTATTTGGGACAGAGCAGTACTTC. Protein product: CASSLFGTEQYF.

The chain links TRBV19 to TRBJ2-5, with TRBD2 matching 12 bases. With V trimmed by 7 bases and J by 2 bases, 5 bases remained unmatched. CDR1 and CDR2 from the germline V gene are LNHDA and SQIVND (reference sequence). The CDR3 length is 15 residues. CDR3 DNA sequence: TGTGCCAGTACCCGGACTAGCGGGGCGCAAGAGACCCAGTACTTC. Translated, it gives CASTRTSGAQETQYF. Based on the CDR3 plus reference TRBV19 and TRBJ2-5, the full variable domain is DGGITQSPKYLFRKEGQNVTLSCEQNLNHDAMYWYRQDPGQGLRLIYYSQIVNDFQKGDIAEGYSVSREKKESFPLTVTSAQKNPTAFYLCASTRTSGAQETQYFGPGTRLLVL.

The genes are TRBV29-1 and TRBJ2-3; 7 bases match TRBD2. Per germline, CDR1 SQVTM and CDR2 ANQGSEA. CDR3 length: 14 amino acids. J was trimmed by 1 base and V by 6 bases; bases with no gene match: 7. The CDR3 nucleotides are TGCAGCGTCTCATTGGCGGGGGGCACAGATACGCAGTATTTT. Amino acids: CSVSLAGGTDTQYF.

This chain links TRBV19 with TRBJ2-5; a weak D match, TRBD2 (6 bases). The CDR3 has 15 residues. Germline lookup yields CDR1 LNHDA and CDR2 SQIVND (reference sequence). The V and J ends lost 4 bases and 4 bases respectively, with 16 bases between them. The CDR3 is CASSRQELASETQYF. The CDR3 DNA reads as TGTGCCAGTAGTAGGCAAGAACTAGCCTCAGAGACCCAGTACTTC.

This clone was seen just once. This chain links TRBV5-1 with TRBJ2-1; 9 bases agree with TRBD2. The CDR3 contains 15 residues. Germline V gene sequence: CDR1 SGHRS, CDR2 YFSETQ. The J segment lost 5 bases and the V segment lost 0 bases, leaving 3 bases of the junction unmatched. In DNA, the CDR3 is TGCGCCAGCAGCTTGGTGTCTAGCGGGAACAATGAGCAGTTCTTC. As protein: CASSLVSSGNNEQFF.

This clone was picked up a small number of times. The chain recombines TRBV6-5 with TRBJ2-5; the match to TRBD2 covers 9 bases. CDR1 is MNHEY and CDR2 is SVGAGI in the germline V gene. The CDR3 is 13 amino acids. J gave up 5 bases and V 5 bases, and 3 bases lay outside the gene matches. The CDR3 region is CASSPGLAETQYF. The CDR3 DNA follows: TGTGCCAGCAGTCCCGGACTAGCGGAGACCCAGTACTTC.